One sample yielded the 18 T cell receptor beta chains listed below, sequenced in a study of molecular identifiers for immune sequencing clone quantification. TCRdb recomputed calls from the PCR reads with MiXCR, one row per CDR3 protein. The sample has approximately 680,000 distinct CDR3 sequences, about 25% seen once. Sequenced material: naive CD8+ T cells from blood, with Jurkat cell RNA spiked in. Subset denoted: FACS-sorted CD8+CD4-CCR7+CD45RA+ naive T cells. These TCRs come from a human donor in good health. Some libraries in this study had Jurkat cell RNA spiked in.

A word on this clonotype: This may be a read error, as it is one base from a much larger clone. This chain connects TRBV2 to TRBJ2-7; D tentatively reads TRBD1 or TRBD2 (5 bases each). CDR3 length equals 14 residues. In germline, CDR1 is SNHLY, CDR2 FYNNEI. CDR3 coding DNA: TGTGCCAGCAGTGAATTTTCAGGGAGTTTATGCACCAGCTTC. It translates to CASSEFSGSLCTSF.

This clonotype was detected only a few times. This chain links TRBV12-5 with TRBJ1-2, with unresolved D. Trimming pared 1 base from V and 4 bases from J, leaving 10 bases between. The germline V gene encodes CDR1 LGHNT and CDR2 FRNRAP. CDR3 length: 14 residues. This CDR3 reads CASGLAGITYGYTF. The CDR3 DNA follows: TGTGCTAGTGGTTTGGCAGGAATAACCTATGGCTACACCTTC. The full variable domain, in which reference TRBV12-5 and TRBJ1-2 provide the parts outside the CDR3, is DARVTQTPRHKVTEMGQEVTMRCQPILGHNTVFWYRQTMMQGLELLAYFRNRAPLDDSGMPKDRFSAEMPDATLATLKIQPSEPRDSAVYFCASGLAGITYGYTFGSGTRLTVV.

The sample holds many counts of this clonotype. The chain joins TRBV7-9 to TRBJ2-3; TRBD2 aligns across 7 bases. V dropped 5 bases and J dropped 1; count of bases not matched to a gene: 6. The CDR3 spans 15 residues. Germline CDR1 SEHNR, CDR2 FQNEAQ (reference sequence). Here the CDR3 reads CASSLTSQGTDTQYF. The CDR3 bases are TGTGCCAGCAGCCTGACTAGCCAAGGCACAGATACGCAGTATTTT.

Only one count was recorded for this clonotype. This rearrangement joins TRBV30 to TRBJ1-2; 9 bases fit TRBD1. The germline CDR1 and CDR2 sequences are GTSNPN and SVGIG (reference sequence). V lost 2 bases to trimming and J lost 7 bases; unmatched junction nucleotides: 5. The CDR3 extends over 13 amino acids. CDR3 amino acids: CAWSYRGLGGYTF. The DNA of the CDR3 is TGTGCCTGGAGTTACAGGGGGCTGGGTGGCTACACCTTC.

The V gene is TRBV19, the J gene TRBJ2-2; D is perhaps TRBD2 (6 bases). The CDR3 totals 14 residues. The V and J ends lost 8 bases and 4 bases respectively, with 14 bases between them. Looked up from germline, CDR1 is LNHDA and CDR2 is SQIVND (reference sequence). CDR3 loop: CASQTGVSTGELFF. The CDR3 DNA is TGTGCCAGTCAGACGGGAGTAAGCACCGGGGAGCTGTTTTTT.

This chain uses TRBV6-5 with TRBJ2-7, with a possible D match to TRBD2 (6 bases). V was trimmed by 5 bases and J by 5 bases, leaving 22 bases between them. This CDR3 has 16 amino acids. Germline V CDR1 and CDR2: MNHEY, SVGAGI. Here the CDR3 DNA reads TGTGCCAGCAGTCCGAACGGGGGAGAGTCTTTCCACGAGCAGTACTTC. This sequence encodes CASSPNGGESFHEQYF.

The chain links TRBV20-1 to TRBJ1-5; D not resolved. CDR3 length equals 14 residues. Germline CDR1 reads DFQATT; CDR2 reads SNEGSKA (reference sequence). Trimming left V 5 bases short and J 4 bases short, with 15 bases between. CDR3 region: CSAEVWQTNQPQHF. DNA of the CDR3: TGCAGTGCTGAAGTGTGGCAAACGAATCAGCCCCAGCATTTT.

In this sample, this clonotype turned up many times. The gene calls are TRBV5-5 and TRBJ1-1; a weak D match, TRBD1 (6 bases). The V gene lost 2 bases and the J gene lost 3 bases, with 14 bases spanning the gap. The V gene's germline CDR1 is SGHKS and CDR2 YYEKEE (reference sequence). CDR3 length: 15 residues. The CDR3 reads CASSLYRDLDTEAFF. The CDR3 DNA sequence: TGTGCCAGCAGCTTATACAGGGATTTGGACACTGAAGCTTTCTTT.

This clonotype was counted between two and nine times. The genes are TRBV7-2 and TRBJ1-1, with D possibly matching TRBD1 (6 bases). Germline assignment: CDR1 SGHTA and CDR2 FQGNSA. The CDR3 runs 13 residues. Trimming took 3 bases from V and 11 from J, leaving 16 bases between them. The DNA for the CDR3 is TGTGCCAGCAGCTTGGTTGTTTCAGGGGATGCTTTCTTT. It encodes CASSLVVSGDAFF. Supplemented by reference TRBV7-2 and TRBJ1-1, the full variable domain reads GAGVSQSPSNKVTEKGKDVELRCDPISGHTALYWYRQSLGQGLEFLIYFQGNSAPDKSGLPSDRFSAERTGGSVSTLTIQRTQQEDSAVYLCASSLVVSGDAFFGQGTRLTVV.

The chain combines TRBV20-1 with TRBJ1-4; D is perhaps TRBD1 (6 bases). V was cut by 6 bases and J by 7 bases, with 18 bases left in between. The CDR3 runs to 14 residues. Per the germline V gene, CDR1 is DFQATT and CDR2 is SNEGSKA (reference sequence). The CDR3 is CSAEPRGATEKLFF. CDR3 in DNA: TGCAGTGCGGAACCCCGGGGGGCGACTGAAAAACTGTTTTTT.

As to this clonotype: This could be a read error, since a much larger clone is one nucleotide away. V is TRBV7-9 and J is TRBJ1-3; D perhaps matches TRBD1 (5 bases). CDR1 is SEHNR and CDR2 is FQNEAQ in the germline V gene (reference sequence). The CDR3 sequence is 14 residues long. CDR3 DNA sequence: TGTGTCAGCAGCTTATCCGGGGCAGAAAACACCATATATTTT. Protein: CVSSLSGAENTIYF.

The genes are TRBV9 and TRBJ2-1; D possibly matches TRBD1 or TRBD2 (5 bases each). Looked up from germline, CDR1 is SGDLS and CDR2 is YYNGEE. Trimming shortened V by 2 bases and J by 2 bases, and 11 bases separated the two germline ends. The CDR3 has 15 amino acids. CDR3 nucleotide sequence: TGTGCCAGCAGCGTTGAGGGGTTGCCCTACAATGAGCAGTTCTTC. It is translated as CASSVEGLPYNEQFF.

The rearrangement joins TRBV4-3 to TRBJ2-7; D unresolved. The CDR3 spans 15 residues. Trimming shortened V by 1 base and J by 0 bases, and 10 bases separated the two germline ends. Germline CDR1 and CDR2: LGHNA and YSLEER. The CDR3 loop reads CASSQVPGRSYEQYF. The DNA of the CDR3 is TGCGCCAGCAGCCAAGTCCCAGGACGCTCCTACGAGCAGTACTTC.

DNA for the CDR3: TGCAGCGTCACGCCGGGGGAGGGCTATTACGAGCAGTACTTC. Protein: CSVTPGEGYYEQYF. The V and J genes are TRBV29-1 and TRBJ2-7, with 7 bases matching TRBD2. This CDR3 region has 14 residues. J gave up 4 bases and V 6 bases, and 12 bases lay outside the gene matches. Germline V CDR1 and CDR2: SQVTM, ANQGSEA.

The rearrangement links TRBV30 to TRBJ2-3; 7 bases agree with TRBD1. V lost 2 bases to trimming and J lost 4 bases; unmatched junction nucleotides: 3. Germline V gene sequence: CDR1 GTSNPN, CDR2 SVGIG (reference sequence). This CDR3 region has 13 residues. The CDR3 sequence is CAWSFTGADTQYF. DNA for the CDR3: TGTGCCTGGAGTTTCACAGGGGCAGATACGCAGTATTTT.

Regarding this clonotype: A read error may explain this, as a much larger clone is one base away. The chain recombines TRBV4-1 with TRBJ2-2, with D unclear. Between the trimmed V and J ends, which lost 2 bases and 6 bases, there was a span of 10 bases. There are 14 residues in the CDR3. From germline, CDR1 is MGHRA and CDR2 YSYEKL. The CDR3 protein is CASSQFMSSGELFF. The CDR3 DNA sequence: TGCGCCAGCAGCCAATTCATGTCCTCCGGGGAGCTGTTTTTT.

This clonotype has more than one count but fewer than ten. The chain joins TRBV4-1 to TRBJ2-7; D might be TRBD1 or TRBD2, each matching 6 bases. The CDR3 extends over 17 amino acids. V shed 1 base and J shed 3 bases, with 19 bases lying between them. Germline CDR1 and CDR2: MGHRA and YSYEKL. CDR3 sequence (DNA): TGCGCCAGCAGCCAAGGGCCCCCCGGGGGCGTTTTCTACGAGCAGTACTTC. As protein: CASSQGPPGGVFYEQYF.

V is TRBV28 and J is TRBJ2-7; D could derive from TRBD1 or TRBD2 (6 bases each). Germline lookup yields CDR1 MDHEN and CDR2 SYDVKM. The CDR3 consists of 18 residues. V shed 5 bases and J shed 2 bases, with 25 bases lying between them. The CDR3 DNA reads TGTGCCAGCAGTATTGGGGTTGGGGGGCAGGGGATCGCCTACGAGCAGTACTTC. Encoded protein: CASSIGVGGQGIAYEQYF.